This TCR beta chain was retrieved from a study of blood T cell repertoires in COVID-19. Trimming removed 6 bases at V and 4 bases at J, with 11 bases between. Germline assignment: CDR1 MNHEY and CDR2 SVGAGI. The CDR3 is 13 residues long. As originally analysed: Estimation of nucleated cell counts relied on the amplification of reference gene primers. Data came from immunoSEQ multiplex PCR; TCRdb stores just in-frame clones and leaves some out. The D gene and trimming were derived from the DNA, and the V and J assignments and clone size from that table. The repertoire consists of 300,000 or so clones, with 90% to 95% occurring once and the leading ten covering approximately 2%. This clone was picked up one time.

The gene calls are TRBV6-5 and TRBJ2-3; perhaps TRBD1 as D (6 bases). The source of this sequence is a woman in her twenties or thirties with COVID-19, enrolled during active disease. The sample was peripheral blood. CDR3: CASRTRGADTQYF. Here the CDR3 DNA reads TGTGCCAGCAGGACCAGGGGTGCAGATACGCAGTATTTT.